What follows are 22 T cell receptor beta chains derived from one specimen sequenced in a study of OX40 agonist ivuxolimab in advanced cancers. Library method: the immunoSEQ multiplex PCR assay. Here the immuneACCESS table is served through TCRdb, limited to in-frame sequences with V and J called. Missing clones are a known gap in these copies; in checked studies unresolved V genes cover under half, and the rest lacks a known reason. Here the sample has roughly 38,000 clones; roughly four fifths occur a single time. The top ten hold 1.5% to 2% of the sample. Material: CD4+ or CD8+ T cells sorted from blood, obtained in a trial of the OX40 agonist ivuxolimab. These receptors all stem from an adult with an advanced solid tumor such as melanoma, head and neck, liver or kidney cancer.

This chain connects TRBV9 to TRBJ2-3; no definite D call. V was shortened by 1 base and J by 1 base, with 13 bases between the two germline ends. The germline gives CDR1 SGDLS, CDR2 YYNGEE. This CDR3 spans 16 amino acids. The CDR3 region has the DNA TGTGCCAGCAGCGTACTGCCCTCCTCCGGCACAGATACGCAGTATTTT. Its translation is CASSVLPSSGTDTQYF.

The chain combines TRBV28 with TRBJ1-6; D unclear. CDR1 and CDR2 from the germline V gene are MDHEN and SYDVKM. V lost 6 bases and J 14 bases, leaving 20 bases between the germline ends. The CDR3 consists of 14 residues. CDR3: CASRSSGLGRSLHF. DNA for the CDR3: TGTGCCAGCAGAAGCTCAGGCCTTGGAAGATCCCTCCACTTT.

The rearrangement uses TRBV19 and TRBJ1-1; D not certain. The germline V gene has CDR1 LNHDA and CDR2 SQIVND (reference sequence). Trimming left V 3 bases short and J 1 base short, with 12 bases between. The CDR3 is made up of 15 amino acids. DNA for the CDR3: TGTGCCAGTAGTATCAGGCCCCCTTGGAACACTGAAGCTTTCTTT. Amino acid sequence: CASSIRPPWNTEAFF.

The CDR3 DNA sequence: TGTGCCAGCAGCTTACGCGAAACCTATGGCTACACCTTC. This translates into CASSLRETYGYTF. The rearrangement uses TRBV9 and TRBJ1-2; D gene uncertain. The CDR3 has 13 amino acids. V gave up 4 bases and J gave up 4 bases, with 11 bases separating them. Germline CDR1 reads SGDLS; CDR2 reads YYNGEE.

This chain connects TRBV7-9 to TRBJ1-4; D unresolved. The germline V gene has CDR1 SEHNR and CDR2 FQNEAQ (reference sequence). Trimming pared 6 bases from V and 8 bases from J, leaving 16 bases between. The CDR3 contains 14 residues. Here the CDR3 reads CASSESGITEKLFF. DNA of the CDR3: TGTGCCAGCAGTGAATCCGGGATCACGGAAAAACTGTTTTTT.

The chain couples TRBV27 to TRBJ1-4; 9 bases match TRBD1. The CDR3 length is 17 residues. V was pared by 6 bases and J by 6 bases, with 14 bases of the junction left unmatched. Looked up from germline, CDR1 is MNHEY and CDR2 is SMNVEV (reference sequence). CDR3 in amino acids: CASSRRDRVTSHEKLFF. The CDR3 nucleotides read TGTGCCAGCAGCCGCCGGGACAGGGTGACAAGCCATGAAAAACTGTTTTTT.

This chain connects TRBV6-1 to TRBJ2-7, with a possible D match to TRBD1 (6 bases). Trimming cost V 6 bases and J 4 bases, with 13 bases left between them. This CDR3 region has 13 residues. Germline V CDR1 and CDR2: MNHNS, SASEGT. The CDR3 loop is CASRITGLYEQYF. CDR3 nucleotide sequence: TGTGCCAGCAGAATAACAGGGCTGTACGAGCAGTACTTC.

In the case of this clone: This sample includes further DNA sequences coding for the same CDR3. The V gene is TRBV7-2, the J gene TRBJ1-2; tentatively, D is TRBD1 (5 bases). This CDR3 has 13 amino acids. Trimming took off 5 bases at V and 8 bases at J, with 15 bases between the two ends. CDR1 SGHTA and CDR2 FQGNSA come from the germline V gene. The CDR3 reads CASSPAGVGGYTF. CDR3 DNA sequence: TGTGCCAGCAGCCCTGCGGGGGTGGGAGGCTACACCTTC.

This clone was detected only once. The chain combines TRBV19 with TRBJ2-4, with TRBD1 matching over 7 bases. Per the germline V gene, CDR1 is LNHDA and CDR2 is SQIVND (reference sequence). The CDR3 is 21 residues long. After removal of 4 bases from V and 0 bases from J, the junction contained 21 bases not matched to a gene. CDR3: CASSKVGATGKGSVAKNIQYF. For the CDR3, the DNA is TGTGCCAGTAGTAAAGTTGGGGCGACAGGGAAGGGTTCTGTAGCCAAAAACATTCAGTACTTC.

The chain links TRBV30 to TRBJ2-5, with D tentatively TRBD2 (6 bases). Germline V gene sequence: CDR1 GTSNPN, CDR2 SVGIG (reference sequence). This CDR3 is 14 amino acids long. The V and J ends lost 0 bases and 5 bases respectively, with 13 bases between them. CDR3 sequence (DNA): TGTGCCTGGAGTGTCGCGGGTGGAGGGGAGACCCAGTACTTC. Translated, it gives CAWSVAGGGETQYF. Looking up the rest from reference TRBV30 and TRBJ2-5 gives the full variable domain: SQTIHQWPATLVQPVGSPLSLECTVEGTSNPNLYWYRQAAGRGLQLLFYSVGIGQISSEVPQNLSASRPQDRQFILSSKKLLLSDSGFYLCAWSVAGGGETQYFGPGTRLLVL.

A note on this clone: Relative to the germline gene, one junction end is altered; a read error may explain this. The chain employs TRBV6-1 and TRBJ1-2; no clear D gene. The germline CDR1 and CDR2 sequences are MNHNS and SASEGT. The CDR3 consists of 15 residues. The CDR3 reads CVSSSIRGNNYGYTF. CDR3 bases: TGTGTCAGCAGTTCGATACGCGGGAATAACTATGGCTACACCTTC.

In its sample, this clone was seen once. The chain joins TRBV21-1 to TRBJ2-5. TRBV21-1 is marked as a pseudogene. The CDR3 covers 16 residues. CDR3 in amino acids: CASSVHVYTFSETQYF. CDR3 nucleotides: TGTGCCAGCAGCGTCCATGTATACACTTTCTCTGAGACCCAGTACTTC.

The genes are TRBV7-9 and TRBJ2-5, with D possibly being TRBD1 (5 bases). Per germline, CDR1 SEHNR and CDR2 FQNEAQ (reference sequence). The CDR3 consists of 15 residues. Between the trimmed V and J ends, which lost 3 bases and 1 base, there was a span of 12 bases. The CDR3 region has the DNA TGTGCCAGCAGCTTTGGGCAGGGTGGCCAAGAGACCCAGTACTTC. Protein product: CASSFGQGGQETQYF.

The chain is built from TRBV10-3 and TRBJ2-3, with TRBD2 matching 7 bases. Per germline, CDR1 ENHRY and CDR2 SYGVKD. The CDR3 has 13 residues. J lost 7 bases, V lost 6 bases, and 7 bases had no gene match. The CDR3 nucleotides read TGTGCCATCAGAGGGACTACTACCCATACGCAGTATTTT. Its protein is CAIRGTTTHTQYF.

Worth noting for this clone: This CDR3 is also generated by other DNA sequences in the sample. V and J are TRBV6-4 and TRBJ2-3; D uncertain. CDR3 length equals 13 residues. The V gene lost 2 bases and the J gene lost 3 bases, with 6 bases spanning the gap. The germline V gene has CDR1 MRHNA and CDR2 SNTAGT. DNA for the CDR3: TGTGCCAGCAGTGACAGGGTAACAGATACGCAGTATTTT. Translation: CASSDRVTDTQYF.

The chain employs TRBV5-1 and TRBJ1-2; D ambiguous. Trimming removed 2 bases at V and 2 bases at J, with 7 bases between. The CDR3 contains 13 residues. CDR1 SGHRS and CDR2 YFSETQ come from the germline V gene. The CDR3 region is CASSFALNYGYTF. The CDR3 nucleotides read TGCGCCAGCAGCTTCGCCTTAAACTATGGCTACACCTTC.

This clone was seen a handful of times. The chain is built from TRBV19 and TRBJ1-5; TRBD1 is a possible D gene (5 bases). The CDR3 length is 16 residues. With 5 bases removed from V and 0 bases from J, the gap between germline ends came to 14 bases. From germline, CDR1 is LNHDA and CDR2 SQIVND (reference sequence). CDR3 sequence (DNA): TGTGCCAGTAGTGCGGGACTCCTTTCTAGCAATCAGCCCCAGCATTTT. This sequence encodes CASSAGLLSSNQPQHF.

CDR3 sequence (DNA): TGTGCCAGCAGCCTCGGGACAGTGAGCTCCTACGAGCAGTACTTC. Protein product: CASSLGTVSSYEQYF. The chain combines TRBV7-8 with TRBJ2-7, with 7 bases that match TRBD1. V dropped 5 bases and J dropped 0; count of bases not matched to a gene: 7. In germline, CDR1 is SGHVS, CDR2 FQNEAQ. The CDR3 totals 15 residues.

V gene TRBV2 combines with J gene TRBJ2-5; TRBD2 matches at 11 bases. V was clipped by 3 bases and J by 5 bases; unmatched bases: 5. The germline CDR1 and CDR2 sequences are SNHLY and FYNNEI. CDR3 length equals 15 residues. CDR3 sequence: CASSEALAGGETQYF. CDR3 bases: TGTGCCAGCAGTGAGGCCTTAGCGGGAGGGGAGACCCAGTACTTC.

In DNA, the CDR3 is TGTGCCAGCAGTTTCAGGGCAGGGAGAGCTTTCTTT. This sequence encodes CASSFRAGRAFF. This rearrangement joins TRBV28 to TRBJ1-1, with a tentative D call TRBD1 (5 bases). The ends were cut back, 3 bases at V and 10 bases at J, with 12 bases in the middle. The germline CDR1 and CDR2 sequences are MDHEN and SYDVKM. The CDR3 has 12 amino acids.

The chain couples TRBV7-3 to TRBJ1-5; D remains unclear. Germline loops: CDR1 SGHTA, CDR2 FQGTGA. CDR3 size: 14 residues. Trimming stripped 3 bases from V and 6 bases from J, with 12 bases between. The CDR3 loop reads CASSFPGFGQPQHF. DNA for the CDR3: TGTGCCAGCAGCTTTCCAGGATTCGGTCAGCCCCAGCATTTT.

The sample holds one count of this clone. The J gene is TRBJ2-5, the V gene TRBV29-1, with 15 bases lining up with TRBD2. After removal of 4 bases from V and 5 bases from J, the junction contained 5 bases not matched to a gene. Per the germline V gene, CDR1 is SQVTM and CDR2 is ANQGSEA. The CDR3 covers 15 residues. CDR3 nucleotide sequence: TGCAGCGTTGGGACTAGCGGGAGGGCCTGGGAGACCCAGTACTTC. Translated: CSVGTSGRAWETQYF.